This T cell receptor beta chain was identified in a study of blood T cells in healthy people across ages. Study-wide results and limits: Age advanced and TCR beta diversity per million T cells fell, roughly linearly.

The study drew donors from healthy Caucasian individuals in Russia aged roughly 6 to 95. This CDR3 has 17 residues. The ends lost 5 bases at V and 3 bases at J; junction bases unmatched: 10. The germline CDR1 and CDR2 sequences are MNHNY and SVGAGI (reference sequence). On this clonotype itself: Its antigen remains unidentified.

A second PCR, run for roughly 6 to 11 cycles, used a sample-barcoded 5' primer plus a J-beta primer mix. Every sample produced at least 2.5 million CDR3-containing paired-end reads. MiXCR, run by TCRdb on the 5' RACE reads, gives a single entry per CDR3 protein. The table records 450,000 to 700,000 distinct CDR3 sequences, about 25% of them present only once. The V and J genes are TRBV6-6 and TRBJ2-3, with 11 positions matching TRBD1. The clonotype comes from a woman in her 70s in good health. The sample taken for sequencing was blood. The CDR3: CASSRPPRDRGTDTQYF. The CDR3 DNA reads TGTGCCAGCAGTAGACCACCCCGGGACAGGGGGACAGATACGCAGTATTTT.